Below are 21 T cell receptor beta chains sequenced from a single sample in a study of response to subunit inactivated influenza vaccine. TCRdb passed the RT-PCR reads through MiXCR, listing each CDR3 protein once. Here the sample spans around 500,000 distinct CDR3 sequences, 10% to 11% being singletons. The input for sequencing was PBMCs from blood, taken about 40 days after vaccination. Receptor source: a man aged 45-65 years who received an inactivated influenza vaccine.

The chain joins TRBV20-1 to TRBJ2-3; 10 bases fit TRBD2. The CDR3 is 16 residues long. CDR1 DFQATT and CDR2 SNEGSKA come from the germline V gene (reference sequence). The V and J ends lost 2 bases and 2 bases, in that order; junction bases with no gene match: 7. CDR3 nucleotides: TGCAGTGCTAGACCTATAGCGGGGGGCATCACAGATACGCAGTATTTT. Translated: CSARPIAGGITDTQYF.

CDR3 sequence (DNA): TGTGCCAGCAGCTTAGTTCAGAGGCTGAGCTCCTACAATGAGCAGTTCTTC. Residues: CASSLVQRLSSYNEQFF. The chain recombines TRBV7-9 with TRBJ2-1, with no clear D. Per the germline V gene, CDR1 is SEHNR and CDR2 is FQNEAQ (reference sequence). This CDR3 has 17 amino acids. Trimming stripped 1 base from V and 0 bases from J, with 13 bases between.

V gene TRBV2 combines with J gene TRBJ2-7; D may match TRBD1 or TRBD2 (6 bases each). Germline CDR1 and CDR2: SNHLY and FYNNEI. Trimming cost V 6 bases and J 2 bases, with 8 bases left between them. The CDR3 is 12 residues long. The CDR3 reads CASREGAYEQYF. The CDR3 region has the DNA TGTGCCAGCAGGGAGGGGGCCTACGAGCAGTACTTC.

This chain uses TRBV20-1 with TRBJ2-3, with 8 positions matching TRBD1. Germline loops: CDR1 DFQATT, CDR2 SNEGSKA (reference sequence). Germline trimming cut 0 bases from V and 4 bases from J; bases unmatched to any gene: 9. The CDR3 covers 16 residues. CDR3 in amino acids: CSARDDDRGYSDTQYF. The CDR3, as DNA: TGCAGTGCTAGAGATGATGACAGGGGCTATTCAGATACGCAGTATTTT.

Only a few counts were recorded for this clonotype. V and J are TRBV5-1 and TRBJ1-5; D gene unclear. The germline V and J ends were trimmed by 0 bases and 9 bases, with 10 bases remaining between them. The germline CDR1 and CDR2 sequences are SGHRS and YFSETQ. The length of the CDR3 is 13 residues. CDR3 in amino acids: CASSLGTGRPQHF. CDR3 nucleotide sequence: TGCGCCAGCAGCTTGGGTACTGGACGGCCCCAGCATTTT.

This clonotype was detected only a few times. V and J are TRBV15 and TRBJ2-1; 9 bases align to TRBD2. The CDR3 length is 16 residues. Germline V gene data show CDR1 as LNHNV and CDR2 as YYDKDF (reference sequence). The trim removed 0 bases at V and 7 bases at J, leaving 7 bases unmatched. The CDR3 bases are TGTGCCACCAGCAGAGAGGGGGCGGGAGGGGCTAATGAGCAGTTCTTC. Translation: CATSREGAGGANEQFF.

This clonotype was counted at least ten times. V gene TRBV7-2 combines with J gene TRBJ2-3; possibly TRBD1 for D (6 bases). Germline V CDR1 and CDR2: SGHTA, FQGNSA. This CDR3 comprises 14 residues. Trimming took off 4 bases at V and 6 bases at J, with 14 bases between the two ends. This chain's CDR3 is CASSYAGVGDTQYF. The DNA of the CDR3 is TGTGCCAGCAGCTATGCAGGGGTCGGGGATACGCAGTATTTT.

The CDR3, as DNA: TGCAGCGTTGCCGGGACAGGCTCCTACGAGCAGTACTTC. Residues: CSVAGTGSYEQYF. The chain uses TRBV29-1 and TRBJ2-7; 8 bases agree with TRBD1. With V trimmed by 4 bases and J by 0 bases, 2 bases remained unmatched. The CDR3 totals 13 residues. Germline CDR1 is SQVTM and CDR2 is ANQGSEA.

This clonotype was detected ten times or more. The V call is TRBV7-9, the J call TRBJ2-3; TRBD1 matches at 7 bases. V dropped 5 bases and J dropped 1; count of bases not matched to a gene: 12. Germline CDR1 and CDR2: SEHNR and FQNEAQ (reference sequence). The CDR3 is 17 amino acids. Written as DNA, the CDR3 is TGTGCCAGCAGCCCCGGTGTCGGGACAGCCGGCACAGATACGCAGTATTTT. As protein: CASSPGVGTAGTDTQYF.

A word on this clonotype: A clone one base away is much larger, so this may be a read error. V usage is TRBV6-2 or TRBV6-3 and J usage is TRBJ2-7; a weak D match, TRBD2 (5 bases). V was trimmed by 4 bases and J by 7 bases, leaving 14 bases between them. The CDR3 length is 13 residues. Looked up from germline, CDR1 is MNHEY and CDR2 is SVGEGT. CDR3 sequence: CASSCSEGEEQYF. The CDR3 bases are TGTGCCAGCAGTTGCTCTGAGGGAGAAGAGCAGTACTTC.

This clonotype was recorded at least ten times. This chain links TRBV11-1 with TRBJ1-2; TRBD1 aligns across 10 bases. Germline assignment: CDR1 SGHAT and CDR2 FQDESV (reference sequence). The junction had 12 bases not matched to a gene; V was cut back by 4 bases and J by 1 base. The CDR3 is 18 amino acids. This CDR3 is CASSSYSLGTGVNYGYTF. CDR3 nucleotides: TGTGCCAGCAGCTCTTACTCACTCGGGACAGGGGTTAACTATGGCTACACCTTC. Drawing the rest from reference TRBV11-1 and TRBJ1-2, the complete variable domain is EAEVAQSPRYKITEKSQAVAFWCDPISGHATLYWYRQILGQGPELLVQFQDESVVDDSQLPKDRFSAERLKGVDSTLKIQPAELGDSAMYLCASSSYSLGTGVNYGYTFGSGTRLTVV.

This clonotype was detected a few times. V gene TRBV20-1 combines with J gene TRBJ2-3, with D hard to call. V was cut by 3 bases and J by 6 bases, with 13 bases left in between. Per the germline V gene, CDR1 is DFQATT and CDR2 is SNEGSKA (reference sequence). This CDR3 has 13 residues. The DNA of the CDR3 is TGCAGTGCTAGCCCCAATGTCGCCGATACGCAGTATTTT. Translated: CSASPNVADTQYF.

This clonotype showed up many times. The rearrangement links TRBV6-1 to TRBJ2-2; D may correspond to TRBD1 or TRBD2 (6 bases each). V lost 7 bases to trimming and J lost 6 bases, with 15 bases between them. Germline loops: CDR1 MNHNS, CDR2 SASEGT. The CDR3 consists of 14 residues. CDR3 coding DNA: TGTGCCAGCATCCTTCCGGGGGCGTCCGGGGAGCTGTTTTTT. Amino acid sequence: CASILPGASGELFF.

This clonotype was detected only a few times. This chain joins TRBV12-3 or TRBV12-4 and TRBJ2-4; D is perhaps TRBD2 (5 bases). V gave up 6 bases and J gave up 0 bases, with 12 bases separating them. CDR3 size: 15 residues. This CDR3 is CASSLDFLAKNIQYF. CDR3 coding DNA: TGTGCCAGCAGCCTGGACTTCCTAGCCAAAAACATTCAGTACTTC.

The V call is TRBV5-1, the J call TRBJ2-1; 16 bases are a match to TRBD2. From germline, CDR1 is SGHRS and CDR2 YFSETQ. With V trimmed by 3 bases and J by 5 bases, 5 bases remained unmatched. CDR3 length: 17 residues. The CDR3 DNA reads TGCGCCAGCAGCTGGGGGACTAGCGGGGGGGCCGACAATGAGCAGTTCTTC. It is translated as CASSWGTSGGADNEQFF. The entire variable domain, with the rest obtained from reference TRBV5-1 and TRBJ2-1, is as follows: KAGVTQTPRYLIKTRGQQVTLSCSPISGHRSVSWYQQTPGQGLQFLFEYFSETQRNKGNFPGRFSGRQFSNSRSEMNVSTLELGDSALYLCASSWGTSGGADNEQFFGPGTRLTVL.

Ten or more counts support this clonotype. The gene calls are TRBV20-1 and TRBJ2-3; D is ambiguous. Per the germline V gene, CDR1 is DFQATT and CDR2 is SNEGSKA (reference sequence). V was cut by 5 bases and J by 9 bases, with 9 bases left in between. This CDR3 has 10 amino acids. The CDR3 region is CSAQGPTQYF. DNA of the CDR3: TGCAGTGCTCAAGGACCGACGCAGTATTTT.

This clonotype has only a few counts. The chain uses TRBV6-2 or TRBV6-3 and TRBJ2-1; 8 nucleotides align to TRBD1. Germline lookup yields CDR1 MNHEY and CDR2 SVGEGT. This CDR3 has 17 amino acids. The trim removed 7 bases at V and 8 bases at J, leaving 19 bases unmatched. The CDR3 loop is CASKGQGATYRGYEQFF. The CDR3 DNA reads TGTGCCAGCAAGGGGCAGGGGGCAACTTACCGGGGCTATGAGCAGTTCTTC.

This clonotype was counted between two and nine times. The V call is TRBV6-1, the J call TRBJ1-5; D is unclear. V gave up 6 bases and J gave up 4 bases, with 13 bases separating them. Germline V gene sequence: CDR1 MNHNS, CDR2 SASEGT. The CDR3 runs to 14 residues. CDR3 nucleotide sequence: TGTGCCAGCAGGCACCGCCCCTTAAATCAGCCCCAGCATTTT. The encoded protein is CASRHRPLNQPQHF.

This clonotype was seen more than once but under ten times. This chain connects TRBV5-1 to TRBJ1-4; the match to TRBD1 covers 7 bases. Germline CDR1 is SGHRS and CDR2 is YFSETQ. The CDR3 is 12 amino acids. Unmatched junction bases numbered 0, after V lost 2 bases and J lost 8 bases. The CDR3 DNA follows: TGCGCCAGCAGCTTACAGGGGGAAAAACTGTTTTTT. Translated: CASSLQGEKLFF.

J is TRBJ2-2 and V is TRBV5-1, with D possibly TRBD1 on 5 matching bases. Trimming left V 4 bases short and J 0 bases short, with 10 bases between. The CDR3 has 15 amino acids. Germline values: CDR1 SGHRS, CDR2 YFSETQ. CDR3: CASSPRQTNTGELFF. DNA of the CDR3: TGCGCCAGCAGCCCCCGACAGACGAACACCGGGGAGCTGTTTTTT.

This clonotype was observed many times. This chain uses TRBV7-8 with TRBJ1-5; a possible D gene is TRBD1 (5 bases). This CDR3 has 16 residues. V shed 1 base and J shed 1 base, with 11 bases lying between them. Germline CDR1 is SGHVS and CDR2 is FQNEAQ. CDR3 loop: CASSLEGFGSNQPQHF. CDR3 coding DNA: TGTGCCAGCAGCTTAGAGGGGTTCGGGAGCAATCAGCCCCAGCATTTT.